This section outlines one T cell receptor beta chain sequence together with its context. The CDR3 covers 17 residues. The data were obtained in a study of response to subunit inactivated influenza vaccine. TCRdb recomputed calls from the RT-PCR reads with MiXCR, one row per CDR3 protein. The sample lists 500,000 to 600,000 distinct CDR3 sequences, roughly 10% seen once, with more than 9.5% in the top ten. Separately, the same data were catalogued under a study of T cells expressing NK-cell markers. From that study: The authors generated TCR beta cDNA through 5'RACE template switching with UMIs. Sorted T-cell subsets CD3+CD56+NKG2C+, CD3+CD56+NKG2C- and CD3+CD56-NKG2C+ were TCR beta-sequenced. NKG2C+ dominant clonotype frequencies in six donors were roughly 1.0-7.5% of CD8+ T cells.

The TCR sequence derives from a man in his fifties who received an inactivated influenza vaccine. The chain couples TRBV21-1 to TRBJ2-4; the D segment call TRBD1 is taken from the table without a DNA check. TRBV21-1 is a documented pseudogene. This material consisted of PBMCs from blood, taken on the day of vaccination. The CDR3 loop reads CASSALRGKLAKNIQYF. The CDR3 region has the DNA TGTGCCAGCAGCGCCCTAAGGGGGAAATTAGCCAAAAACATTCAGTACTTC.